Listed below are T cell receptor beta chains from one sample, sequenced in a study of cytomegalovirus exposure and HLA in healthy donors. Measured with immunoSEQ multiplex PCR; TCRdb has only the in-frame clones, and not every one. Among 120,000 or so clones, 6.5% to 9.5% were seen once, and the ten largest hold around 6%. The sequenced sample was PBMCs. These receptors were obtained from a woman aged 40 to 50 in good health and CMV-seropositive. Each CDR3 is given without its conserved first and last residue. Size is omitted from some rows. Given values are once, few, many or a class for expanded clones.

V	J	size	CDR3
TRBV20-1	TRBJ1-1	few	SATDRGRAF
TRBV5-1	TRBJ1-2	few	ASSLDPASLAYGST
TRBV7-6	TRBJ1-1	few	ASSLIRGEAF
TRBV19	TRBJ1-1	NA	ASSILGGSMNTEAF
TRBV14	TRBJ2-7	NA	ASSQGGGEPSSYEQY
TRBV11-2	TRBJ2-7	few	ASSTVVQVGEQY
TRBV6-1	TRBJ2-7	NA	ASPTGGLGGEQY
TRBV30	TRBJ2-7	few	AWSSRGGGSEQY
TRBV6-5	TRBJ2-7	NA	ATSGTSYEQY
TRBV5-4	TRBJ1-1	NA	ASRQLSSAGGDTEAF
TRBV6-5	TRBJ2-5	few	ASSYSRGGQETQY
TRBV9	TRBJ2-5	few	ASSVTMGGTQY
TRBV7-9	TRBJ2-1	NA	ASSLGIRGSEQF
TRBV14	TRBJ2-7	few	ASSPWTGEVDEQY
TRBV5-1	TRBJ1-2	NA	ASSGDSQHYGYT
TRBV6-5	TRBJ1-4	few	ASSPGDQTEKLF
TRBV18	TRBJ1-4	NA	ASSPRDTDRDEKLF
TRBV5-1	TRBJ2-5	NA	ASSWIHSGKETQY
TRBV4-1	TRBJ1-2	many	ASSQGGDSTYGYT
TRBV18	TRBJ2-3	NA	ASSRGQGGTDTQY
TRBV18	NA	NA	ASSPQGGGLDEQY
TRBV6-5	TRBJ2-5	NA	ATQLRGGGGQY
TRBV5-1	TRBJ2-2	NA	ASSLGQGANTGELF
TRBV6-5	TRBJ2-3	once	ASSYSTDKQY
TRBV2	TRBJ1-6	NA	ASGQGNNNSPLH
TRBV6-6	TRBJ1-1	NA	ASSYGTPRNEAF
TRBV11-2	TRBJ2-4	few	ASSLGGPTNIQY
TRBV5-6	TRBJ1-2	NA	ASSYYRDTTPFLYGYT
TRBV2	TRBJ1-1	few	ASSSQPNTEAF
TRBV11-2	TRBJ1-1	few	ASSQTGAEAF
TRBV5-1	TRBJ2-7	few	ASSLSRGNEQY
TRBV30	TRBJ2-7	few	AWAPKDISYEQY
TRBV6-1	TRBJ2-1	NA	ASIGTRGNEQF
TRBV11-2	TRBJ1-1	NA	ASSFKRHTEAF
TRBV5-1	TRBJ1-3	NA	ASSFSGTGNVAIY